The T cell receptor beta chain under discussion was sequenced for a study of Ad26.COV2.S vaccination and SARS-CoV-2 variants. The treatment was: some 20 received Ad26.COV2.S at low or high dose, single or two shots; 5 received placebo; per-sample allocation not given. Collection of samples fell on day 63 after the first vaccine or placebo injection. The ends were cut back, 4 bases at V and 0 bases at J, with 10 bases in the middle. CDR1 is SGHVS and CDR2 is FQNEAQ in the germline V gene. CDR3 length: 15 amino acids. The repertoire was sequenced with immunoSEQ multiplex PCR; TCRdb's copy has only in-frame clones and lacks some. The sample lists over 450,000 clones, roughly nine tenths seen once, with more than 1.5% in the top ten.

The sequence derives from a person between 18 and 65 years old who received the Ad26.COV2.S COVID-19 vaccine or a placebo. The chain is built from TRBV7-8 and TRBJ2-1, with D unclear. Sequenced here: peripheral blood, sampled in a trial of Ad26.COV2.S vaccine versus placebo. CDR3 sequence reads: CASSSARVSYNEQFF. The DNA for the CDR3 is TGTGCCAGCAGCTCCGCCAGAGTCTCCTACAATGAGCAGTTCTTC.